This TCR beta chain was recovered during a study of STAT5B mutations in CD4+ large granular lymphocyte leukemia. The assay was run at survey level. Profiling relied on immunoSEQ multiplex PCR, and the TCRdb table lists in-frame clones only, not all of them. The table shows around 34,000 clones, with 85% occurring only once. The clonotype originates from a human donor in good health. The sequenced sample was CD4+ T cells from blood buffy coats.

The CDR3: CASSSMDALSFGTDTQYF. CDR3 in DNA: TGTGCCAGCAGCTCGATGGATGCCTTAAGCTTTGGCACAGATACGCAGTATTTT. J is TRBJ2-3 and V is TRBV5-4; D is unclear. CDR1 is SGHNT and CDR2 is YYREEE in the germline V gene (reference sequence). V lost 3 bases, J lost 1 base, and 21 bases lay in between. The CDR3 consists of 18 residues.